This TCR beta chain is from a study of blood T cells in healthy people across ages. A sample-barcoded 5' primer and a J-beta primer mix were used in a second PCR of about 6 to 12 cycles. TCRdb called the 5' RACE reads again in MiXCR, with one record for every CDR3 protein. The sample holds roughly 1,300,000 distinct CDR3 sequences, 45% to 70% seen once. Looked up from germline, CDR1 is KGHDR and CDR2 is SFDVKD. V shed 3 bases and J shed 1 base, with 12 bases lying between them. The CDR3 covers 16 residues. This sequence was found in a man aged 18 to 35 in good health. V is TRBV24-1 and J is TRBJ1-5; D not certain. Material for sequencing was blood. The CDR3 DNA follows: TGTGCCACCAGTGATGCCCGGTCCTCCAGCAATCAGCCCCAGCATTTT. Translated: CATSDARSSSNQPQHF.